A single sample gave rise to the 5 T cell receptor beta chains below, sequenced in a study of blood T cell repertoires in COVID-19. Clones were read by immunoSEQ multiplex PCR, and TCRdb kept only the in-frame ones, dropping some. The sample records under 350,000 clones, around 90% being singletons. Sequencing was performed on PBMCs or T cells enriched from blood (not recorded which). These receptors came from a woman between 40 and 55 years old who had recovered from COVID-19.

The rearrangement joins TRBV4-3 to TRBJ1-2, with no clear D. Looked up from germline, CDR1 is LGHNA and CDR2 is YSLEER. Trimming cost V 0 bases and J 6 bases, with 11 bases left between them. This CDR3 has 14 amino acids. Written as DNA, the CDR3 is TGCGCCAGCAGCCAAGATCCCCGGAGCGATGGCTACACCTTC. Translation gives CASSQDPRSDGYTF.

This chain uses TRBV19 with TRBJ1-4; 9 bases are a match to TRBD1. Germline CDR1 reads LNHDA; CDR2 reads SQIVND (reference sequence). This CDR3 spans 13 amino acids. With V trimmed by 4 bases and J by 8 bases, 2 bases remained unmatched. DNA of the CDR3: TGTGCCAGTAGTAAGGGACAGGGAGAAAAACTGTTTTTT. It encodes CASSKGQGEKLFF. Combining the CDR3 with reference TRBV19 and TRBJ1-4 gives the whole variable domain DGGITQSPKYLFRKEGQNVTLSCEQNLNHDAMYWYRQDPGQGLRLIYYSQIVNDFQKGDIAEGYSVSREKKESFPLTVTSAQKNPTAFYLCASSKGQGEKLFFGSGTQLSVL.

The chain has TRBV6-5 and TRBJ2-7; D is possibly TRBD2 (6 bases). The CDR3 spans 14 residues. The germline V and J ends were trimmed by 8 bases and 7 bases, with 21 bases remaining between them. Germline V lookup: CDR1 MNHEY, CDR2 SVGAGI. The CDR3 region is CASASAEGSGEQYF. Here the CDR3 DNA reads TGTGCCAGCGCCTCCGCGGAGGGGAGTGGGGAGCAGTACTTC.

This chain connects TRBV5-1 to TRBJ2-1; the match to TRBD2 covers 10 bases. From germline, CDR1 is SGHRS and CDR2 YFSETQ. The CDR3 covers 15 residues. V lost 1 base to trimming and J lost 4 bases; unmatched junction nucleotides: 2. The CDR3 DNA is TGCGCCAGCAGCTTGACTAGCGGGGAGTACAATGAGCAGTTCTTC. This gives the protein CASSLTSGEYNEQFF.

In regard to this clone: Other nucleotide sequences from this sample produce the same CDR3. The V and J genes are TRBV5-1 and TRBJ2-7; no reliable D call. Germline loops: CDR1 SGHRS, CDR2 YFSETQ. The CDR3 contains 14 residues. With 1 base removed from V and 0 bases from J, the gap between germline ends came to 8 bases. The chain's CDR3 is CASSLQVSSYEQYF. The CDR3 nucleotides read TGCGCCAGCAGCTTGCAGGTCAGCTCCTACGAGCAGTACTTC.